The 28 T cell receptor beta chains given below trace back to one sample, sequenced in a study of blood T cells in healthy people across ages. Primed by a sample-barcoded 5' primer and a J-beta primer mix, a second PCR proceeded for 7 to 11 cycles. One entry per CDR3 protein, called by TCRdb with MiXCR from the 5' RACE reads. The sample shows 1.5 million to 2 million distinct CDR3 sequences, around 42% of them seen only once. The sequenced sample was blood. These TCRs come from a human donor in good health.

The chain is built from TRBV7-2 and TRBJ2-2; perhaps TRBD1 as D (6 bases). The germline gives CDR1 SGHTA, CDR2 FQGNSA. V lost 1 base to trimming and J lost 1 base, with 7 bases between them. There are 15 residues in the CDR3. CDR3 amino acids: CASSLDRENTGELFF. Written as DNA, the CDR3 is TGTGCCAGCAGCTTAGACAGGGAGAACACCGGGGAGCTGTTTTTT.

The chain has TRBV14 and TRBJ2-7; D could derive from TRBD1 or TRBD2 (5 bases each). Germline V CDR1 and CDR2: SGHDN, FVKESK. V shed 4 bases and J shed 5 bases, with 18 bases lying between them. This CDR3 spans 15 amino acids. DNA for the CDR3: TGTGCCAGCAGCCGCGGTATTATCGAGGGGAACGAGCAGTACTTC. Translated: CASSRGIIEGNEQYF.

As regards this clonotype: The junction departs from the called germline gene at one end, perhaps through a read error. The chain joins TRBV7-8 to TRBJ2-5, with no clear D. Per the germline V gene, CDR1 is SGHVS and CDR2 is FQNEAQ. The CDR3 runs 14 residues. The CDR3 nucleotides are TGTGCCAGCAGCTTCCAGGCCGTCCAAGAGACCCGGTACTTC. Its protein product is CASSFQAVQETRYF.

This clonotype was counted a few times. The chain links TRBV5-8 to TRBJ2-7; a possible D gene is TRBD2 (6 bases). This CDR3 is 17 amino acids long. Trimming took 0 bases from V and 2 from J, leaving 18 bases between them. CDR1 and CDR2 from the germline V gene are SGHTS and YDEGEE. This CDR3 is CASSLGLGAGSTYEQYF. The CDR3 DNA reads TGTGCCAGCAGCTTGGGCTTAGGCGCCGGGAGTACCTACGAGCAGTACTTC.

This clonotype was seen once. One end of the junction varies from germline; a read error may be responsible. The V call is TRBV20-1, the J call TRBJ2-7; D gene unclear. CDR1 DFQATT and CDR2 SNEGSKA come from the germline V gene (reference sequence). The CDR3 totals 15 residues. CDR3 in DNA: TGCAATGCTAGTAACTCCCTAGACTCCTACTACGAGCAGTACTTC. Its protein product is CNASNSLDSYYEQYF.

This chain links TRBV29-1 with TRBJ2-1, with 8 positions matching TRBD1. The CDR3 is 15 amino acids. The germline CDR1 and CDR2 sequences are SQVTM and ANQGSEA. V was pared by 7 bases and J by 5 bases, with 13 bases of the junction left unmatched. The DNA of the CDR3 is TGCAGCGATACCCCCGGGACAGGCACCGACAATGAGCAGTTCTTC. This sequence encodes CSDTPGTGTDNEQFF.

This sequence joins TRBV9 and TRBJ2-5, with 7 bases that match TRBD2. The J call may not be correct, given that the DNA end is closer to TRBJ2-7. The CDR3 totals 15 residues. CDR1 and CDR2 (germline): SGDLS, YYNGEE. CDR3 DNA sequence: TGTGCTAGCTCAGCATCCGGGGGGAATGCCTACGAGCAGTACTTC. This encodes CASSASGGNAYEQYF.

This rearrangement joins TRBV27 to TRBJ1-6, with 10 nucleotides matching TRBD1. This CDR3 region has 14 residues. V dropped 5 bases and J dropped 9; count of bases not matched to a gene: 4. Germline V gives CDR1 MNHEY, CDR2 SMNVEV (reference sequence). CDR3 sequence reads: CASSEDRGSSPLHF. CDR3 bases: TGTGCCAGCAGTGAGGACAGGGGGAGTTCACCCCTCCACTTT.

This sequence joins TRBV6-6 and TRBJ1-5, with a possible D match to TRBD1 (5 bases). CDR3 length: 15 amino acids. Germline CDR1 MNHNY, CDR2 SVGAGI (reference sequence). V was clipped by 7 bases and J by 4 bases, with 17 bases between them. The CDR3 DNA follows: TGTGCCAGCACTAAAAACGGGGGGAATAATCAGCCCCAGCATTTT. It encodes CASTKNGGNNQPQHF.

The chain links TRBV30 to TRBJ2-7; TRBD1 or TRBD2 may be the D gene (6 bases each). Trimming took 2 bases from V and 0 from J, leaving 14 bases between them. The V gene's germline CDR1 is GTSNPN and CDR2 SVGIG (reference sequence). The CDR3 totals 15 residues. CDR3 residues: CAWSSGAASSYEQYF. The CDR3 DNA reads as TGTGCCTGGAGTTCGGGGGCAGCGTCCTCCTACGAGCAGTACTTC.

V and J are TRBV7-9 and TRBJ2-1; 10 bases map to TRBD1. CDR3 length: 15 amino acids. Trimming took 1 base from V and 8 from J; bases not matched to a gene: 5. Germline-derived CDR1 and CDR2 are SEHNR and FQNEAQ (reference sequence). CDR3 amino acids: CASSLEGGQGDEQFF. For the CDR3, the DNA is TGTGCCAGCAGCTTAGAGGGCGGACAGGGGGATGAGCAGTTCTTC.

Points on this clonotype: The junction differs from germline at one of its ends, possibly a read error. The chain is built from TRBV4-1 and TRBJ2-5; TRBD2 matches at 10 bases. The CDR3 extends over 15 amino acids. Germline V gene sequence: CDR1 MGHRA, CDR2 YSYEKL. CDR3 region: CTSSQYSGGKETQYF. In nucleotides, the CDR3 is TGCACCAGCAGCCAATATAGCGGGGGGAAAGAGACCCAGTACTTC.

The V and J genes are TRBV10-3 and TRBJ1-2; D remains ambiguous. The CDR3 spans 14 residues. V was pared by 5 bases and J by 5 bases, with 15 bases between. CDR1 is ENHRY and CDR2 is SYGVKD in the germline V gene. The CDR3 is CAISQVGRNYGYTF. CDR3 nucleotide sequence: TGTGCCATCAGTCAAGTCGGACGGAATTATGGCTACACCTTC.

This clonotype was counted ten times or more. The rearrangement uses TRBV7-2 and TRBJ1-4; D remains unclear. V was pared by 6 bases and J by 0 bases, with 5 bases between. The CDR3 loop spans 13 amino acids. Germline lookup yields CDR1 SGHTA and CDR2 FQGNSA. The CDR3 coding sequence is TGTGCCAGCAGTCGTTCAACTAATGAAAAACTGTTTTTT. Residues: CASSRSTNEKLFF.

In this sample, this clonotype turned up many times. The rearrangement uses TRBV29-1 and TRBJ1-1; D call uncertain. Trimming shortened V by 0 bases and J by 3 bases, and 8 bases separated the two germline ends. The CDR3 runs to 13 residues. Germline V gene data show CDR1 as SQVTM and CDR2 as ANQGSEA. In nucleotides, the CDR3 is TGCAGCGTTGAAGAAGGCGGATACACTGAAGCTTTCTTT. Amino acids: CSVEEGGYTEAFF.

The CDR3 loop reads CASSQDGRQGLYTDTQYF. The CDR3 DNA is TGCGCCAGCAGCCAAGACGGCAGACAGGGGCTGTACACAGATACGCAGTATTTT. V usage is TRBV4-3 and J usage is TRBJ2-3, with 8 bases lining up with TRBD1. Germline V CDR1 and CDR2: LGHNA, YSLEER. The J segment lost 2 bases and the V segment lost 0 bases, leaving 10 bases of the junction unmatched. The CDR3 length is 18 residues.

This clonotype has a handful of counts. The chain employs TRBV11-2 and TRBJ1-2; 11 positions agree with TRBD1. The germline V gene has CDR1 SGHAT and CDR2 FQNNGV. This CDR3 region has 15 residues. After removal of 4 bases from V and 6 bases from J, the junction contained 7 bases not matched to a gene. The CDR3 DNA reads TGTGCCAGCAGCTCGCCGGACAGGGGGCAGGATGGCTACACCTTC. It codes for CASSSPDRGQDGYTF. Complete variable domain (other parts from reference TRBV11-2 and TRBJ1-2): EAGVAQSPRYKIIEKRQSVAFWCNPISGHATLYWYQQILGQGPKLLIQFQNNGVVDDSQLPKDRFSAERLKGVDSTLKIQPAKLEDSAVYLCASSSPDRGQDGYTFGSGTRLTVV.

This clonotype was seen a handful of times. This chain joins TRBV2 and TRBJ2-3; D perhaps matches TRBD2 (5 bases). The germline V gene encodes CDR1 SNHLY and CDR2 FYNNEI. Trimming cost V 0 bases and J 8 bases, with 9 bases left between them. The CDR3 totals 13 residues. The CDR3 is CASSEAQAVTQYF. The CDR3 DNA follows: TGTGCCAGCAGTGAAGCGCAAGCGGTTACGCAGTATTTT.

This clonotype was seen many times. The V and J genes are TRBV28 and TRBJ2-7; no clear D gene. Germline V CDR1 and CDR2: MDHEN, SYDVKM. Between the trimmed V and J ends, which lost 4 bases and 2 bases, there was a span of 3 bases. CDR3 length: 11 residues. CDR3 DNA: TGTGCCAGCAGTTCCCCCTACGAGCAGTACTTC. Translating gives CASSSPYEQYF. The full variable domain, completed using reference TRBV28 and TRBJ2-7, is DVKVTQSSRYLVKRTGEKVFLECVQDMDHENMFWYRQDPGLGLRLIYFSYDVKMKEKGDIPEGYSVSREKKERFSLILESASTNQTSMYLCASSSPYEQYFGPGTRLTVT.

Ten or more counts support this clonotype. The chain couples TRBV15 to TRBJ2-1; D may be TRBD1 (5 bases). There are 13 residues in the CDR3. Trimming took off 0 bases at V and 10 bases at J, with 10 bases between the two ends. In germline, CDR1 is LNHNV, CDR2 YYDKDF (reference sequence). CDR3 in DNA: TGTGCCACCAGCAGAGATGGGGCCGGGGAGCAGTTCTTC. This gives the protein CATSRDGAGEQFF. Based on the CDR3 plus reference TRBV15 and TRBJ2-1, the full variable domain is DAMVIQNPRYQVTQFGKPVTLSCSQTLNHNVMYWYQQKSSQAPKLLFHYYDKDFNNEADTPDNFQSRRPNTSFCFLDIRSPGLGDTAMYLCATSRDGAGEQFFGPGTRLTVL.

With respect to this clonotype: A single base separates this from a much larger clone, so it may be a read error. This sequence joins TRBV6-6 and TRBJ2-7; 9 nucleotides line up with TRBD1. The junction had 16 bases not matched to a gene; V was cut back by 4 bases and J by 12 bases. Germline CDR1 is MNHNY and CDR2 is SVGAGI (reference sequence). This CDR3 contains 15 residues. CDR3 protein: CASSSHDRGMETRYF. DNA for the CDR3: TGTGCCAGCAGTTCCCATGACAGGGGGATGGAGACCCGGTACTTC.

This clonotype was counted between two and nine times. The chain joins TRBV7-3 to TRBJ2-1; 9 positions match TRBD2. J gave up 9 bases and V 6 bases, and 6 bases lay outside the gene matches. Germline lookup yields CDR1 SGHTA and CDR2 FQGTGA. CDR3 length equals 13 residues. CDR3 nucleotide sequence: TGTGCCAGCAGTCGCGGGGGGGCCGGTGAGCAGTTCTTC. This gives the protein CASSRGGAGEQFF.

The genes are TRBV9 and TRBJ1-1; 9 bases agree with TRBD1. Germline loops: CDR1 SGDLS, CDR2 YYNGEE. The ends lost 3 bases at V and 4 bases at J; junction bases unmatched: 7. The CDR3 spans 15 residues. CDR3 sequence (DNA): TGTGCCAGCAGCGCGCCGGGACAGGGCTCCACTGAAGCTTTCTTT. Translated: CASSAPGQGSTEAFF.

The chain joins TRBV6-5 to TRBJ1-2, with D unresolved. From germline, CDR1 is MNHEY and CDR2 SVGAGI. Deletions cut 5 bases from V and 4 bases from J, with 14 bases between. The CDR3 is made up of 14 amino acids. The CDR3 sequence is CASSPLSEGYGYTF. For the CDR3, the DNA is TGTGCCAGCAGTCCCCTCTCGGAGGGCTATGGCTACACCTTC.

This clonotype was seen ten or more times. CDR3 loop: CASSYSGQASYEQYF. CDR3 DNA sequence: TGTGCCAGCAGTTACTCGGGACAGGCCTCCTACGAGCAGTACTTC. The V gene is TRBV6-2 or TRBV6-3, the J gene TRBJ2-7, with TRBD1 matching over 8 bases. Germline V gene data show CDR1 as MNHEY and CDR2 as SVGEGT. V lost 0 bases to trimming and J lost 0 bases; unmatched junction nucleotides: 1. The CDR3 is 15 residues long.

The gene calls are TRBV9 and TRBJ1-2; no clear D. In germline, CDR1 is SGDLS, CDR2 YYNGEE. The V and J ends lost 3 bases and 4 bases respectively, with 7 bases between them. The CDR3 totals 12 residues. CDR3 sequence: CASSDSFYGYTF. DNA of the CDR3: TGTGCCAGCAGCGACAGCTTCTATGGCTACACCTTC. Variable domain in full (rest from reference TRBV9 and TRBJ1-2): DSGVTQTPKHLITATGQRVTLRCSPRSGDLSVYWYQQSLDQGLQFLIQYYNGEERAKGNILERFSAQQFPDLHSELNLSSLELGDSALYFCASSDSFYGYTFGSGTRLTVV.

This sequence joins TRBV5-1 and TRBJ2-5; D is unclear. The germline V and J ends were trimmed by 4 bases and 5 bases, with 18 bases remaining between them. The germline V gene encodes CDR1 SGHRS and CDR2 YFSETQ. The CDR3 is made up of 15 amino acids. The CDR3 coding sequence is TGCGCCAGCAGCCTCCTTGGTGCCACTGAGGAGACCCAGTACTTC. Translation gives CASSLLGATEETQYF.

This clonotype was detected a few times. This sequence joins TRBV20-1 and TRBJ2-7; maybe TRBD2 (5 bases). The CDR3 contains 17 residues. Germline CDR1 is DFQATT and CDR2 is SNEGSKA (reference sequence). The V end was cut by 6 bases, the J end by 6 bases, with 30 bases between. CDR3 coding DNA: TGCAGTGCCCACTCACCCGGGAACTTAGTAGTGTCTGGCGAGCAGTACTTC. This gives the protein CSAHSPGNLVVSGEQYF.